This T cell receptor (beta chain) was recorded in a study of blood T cells in healthy people across ages. PCR was performed a second time for about 6 to 11 cycles using a sample-barcoded 5' primer and a J-beta primer mix. MiXCR, run by TCRdb on the 5' RACE reads, gives a single entry per CDR3 protein. The data contain roughly 1,300,000 distinct CDR3 sequences, around 55% of them singletons. Drawn from each donor were approximately 9.2 milliliters of peripheral blood. This clonotype was detected once. Its antigen is still unknown. The study, taken as a whole, reports: The long-lived group displayed more naive CD4+ cells, plus higher diversity, than the aged donors did.

Germline lookup yields CDR1 MNHNS and CDR2 SASEGT. This CDR3 is built from 14 residues. Sample: blood. This sequence was found in a man aged 18 to 30 in good health. The chain combines TRBV6-1 with TRBJ2-4, with TRBD2 matching over 8 bases. The DNA matches TRBJ2-7 better at its end, which makes the J call doubtful. CDR3 bases: TGTGCCAGCATCCTCAGCGGGAGTCCCTACGAGCAGTACTTC. It encodes CASILSGSPYEQYF.